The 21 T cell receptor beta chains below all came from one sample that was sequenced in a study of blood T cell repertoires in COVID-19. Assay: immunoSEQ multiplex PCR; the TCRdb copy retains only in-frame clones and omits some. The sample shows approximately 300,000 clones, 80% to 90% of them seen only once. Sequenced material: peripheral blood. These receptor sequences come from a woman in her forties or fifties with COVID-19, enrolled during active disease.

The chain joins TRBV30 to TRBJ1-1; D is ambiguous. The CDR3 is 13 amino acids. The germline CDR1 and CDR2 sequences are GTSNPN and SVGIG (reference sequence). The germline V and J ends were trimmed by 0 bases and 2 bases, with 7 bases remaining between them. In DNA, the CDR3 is TGTGCCTGGAGTGTTCGGGAAAACACTGAAGCTTTCTTT. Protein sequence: CAWSVRENTEAFF.

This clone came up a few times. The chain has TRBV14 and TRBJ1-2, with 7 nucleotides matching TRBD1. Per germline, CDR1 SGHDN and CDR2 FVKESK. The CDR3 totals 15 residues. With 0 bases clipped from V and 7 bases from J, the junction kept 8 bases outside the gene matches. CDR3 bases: TGTGCCAGCAGCCAAGATCTCCGGGACAGCTTTGGCTACACCTTC. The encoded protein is CASSQDLRDSFGYTF.

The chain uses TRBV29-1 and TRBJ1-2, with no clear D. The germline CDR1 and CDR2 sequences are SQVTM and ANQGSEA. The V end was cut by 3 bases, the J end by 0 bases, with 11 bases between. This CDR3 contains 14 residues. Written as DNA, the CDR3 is TGCAGCGTTGACATACAGAGAGCTAACTATGGCTACACCTTC. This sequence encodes CSVDIQRANYGYTF.

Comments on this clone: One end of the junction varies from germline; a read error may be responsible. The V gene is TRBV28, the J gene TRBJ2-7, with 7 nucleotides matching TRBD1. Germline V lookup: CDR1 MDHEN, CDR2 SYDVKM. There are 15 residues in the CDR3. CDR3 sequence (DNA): TGTGCCAGCAGTAGTACCGGGACAGACCTCTACGGGCAGTACTTC. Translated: CASSSTGTDLYGQYF.

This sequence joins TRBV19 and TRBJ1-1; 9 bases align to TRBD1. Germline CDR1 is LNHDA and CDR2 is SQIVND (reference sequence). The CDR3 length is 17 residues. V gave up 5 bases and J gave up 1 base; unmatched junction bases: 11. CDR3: CASSAQDRGRSNTEAFF. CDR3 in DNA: TGTGCCAGTAGTGCCCAAGACAGGGGGAGGTCGAACACTGAAGCTTTCTTT.

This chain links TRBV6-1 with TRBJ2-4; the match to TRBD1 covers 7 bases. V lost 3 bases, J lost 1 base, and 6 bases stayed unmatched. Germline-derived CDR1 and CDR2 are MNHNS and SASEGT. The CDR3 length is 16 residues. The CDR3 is CASSEGQSWAKNIQYF. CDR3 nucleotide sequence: TGTGCCAGCAGTGAGGGACAGTCCTGGGCCAAAAACATTCAGTACTTC.

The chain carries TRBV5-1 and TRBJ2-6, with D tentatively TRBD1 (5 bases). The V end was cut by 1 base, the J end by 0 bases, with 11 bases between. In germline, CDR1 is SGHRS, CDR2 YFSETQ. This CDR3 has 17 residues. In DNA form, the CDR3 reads TGCGCCAGCAGCTTGCAGGGTATGGTCTCTGGGGCCAACGTCCTGACTTTC. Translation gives CASSLQGMVSGANVLTF.

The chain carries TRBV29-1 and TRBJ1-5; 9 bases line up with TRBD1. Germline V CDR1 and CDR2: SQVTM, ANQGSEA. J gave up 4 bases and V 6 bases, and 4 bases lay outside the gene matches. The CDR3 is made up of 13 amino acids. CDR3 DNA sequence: TGCAGCGTCGGGACAGGGAGAAATCAGCCCCAGCATTTT. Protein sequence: CSVGTGRNQPQHF.

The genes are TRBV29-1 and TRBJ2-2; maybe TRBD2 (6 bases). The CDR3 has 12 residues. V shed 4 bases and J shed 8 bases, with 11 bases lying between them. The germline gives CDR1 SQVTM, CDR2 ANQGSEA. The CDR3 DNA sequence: TGCAGCGTTGGGGACTCTGCTGGGGAGCTGTTTTTT. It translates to CSVGDSAGELFF.

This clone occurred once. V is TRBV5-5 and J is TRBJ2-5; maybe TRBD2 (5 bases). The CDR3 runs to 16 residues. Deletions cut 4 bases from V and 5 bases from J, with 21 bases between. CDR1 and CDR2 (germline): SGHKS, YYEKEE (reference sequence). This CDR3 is CASSPRSVGVVETQYF. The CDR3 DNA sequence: TGTGCCAGCAGCCCCCGGTCGGTGGGAGTGGTGGAGACCCAGTACTTC.

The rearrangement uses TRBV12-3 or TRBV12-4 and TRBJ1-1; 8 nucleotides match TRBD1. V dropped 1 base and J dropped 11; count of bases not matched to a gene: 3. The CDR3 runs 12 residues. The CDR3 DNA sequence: TGTGCCAGCAGTTTAGGGACAGGGCGGGCTTTCTTT. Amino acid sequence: CASSLGTGRAFF.

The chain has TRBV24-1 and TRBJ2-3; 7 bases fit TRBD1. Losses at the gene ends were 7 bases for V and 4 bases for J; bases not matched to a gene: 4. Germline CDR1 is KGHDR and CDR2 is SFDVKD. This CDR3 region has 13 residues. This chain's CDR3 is CATSSDRSDTQYF. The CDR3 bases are TGTGCCACCAGCTCGGACAGGTCAGATACGCAGTATTTT.

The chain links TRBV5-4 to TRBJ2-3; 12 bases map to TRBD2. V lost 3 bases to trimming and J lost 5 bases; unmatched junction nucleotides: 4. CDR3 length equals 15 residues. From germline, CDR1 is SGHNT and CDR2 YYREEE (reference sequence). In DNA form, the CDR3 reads TGTGCCAGCAGCTATCCGGGACTAGCGGGAGATACGCAGTATTTT. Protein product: CASSYPGLAGDTQYF.

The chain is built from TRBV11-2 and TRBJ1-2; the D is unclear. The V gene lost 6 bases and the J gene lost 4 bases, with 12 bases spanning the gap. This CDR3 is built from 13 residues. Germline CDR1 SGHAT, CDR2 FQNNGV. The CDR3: CASSRAGVYGYTF. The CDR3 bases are TGTGCCAGCAGTAGAGCCGGGGTCTATGGCTACACCTTC.

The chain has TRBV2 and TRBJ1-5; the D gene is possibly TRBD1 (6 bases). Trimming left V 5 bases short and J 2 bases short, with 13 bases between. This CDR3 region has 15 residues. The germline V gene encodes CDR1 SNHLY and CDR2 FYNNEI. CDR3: CASSLQGIGNQPQHF. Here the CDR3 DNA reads TGTGCCAGCAGTTTACAGGGAATCGGCAATCAGCCCCAGCATTTT.

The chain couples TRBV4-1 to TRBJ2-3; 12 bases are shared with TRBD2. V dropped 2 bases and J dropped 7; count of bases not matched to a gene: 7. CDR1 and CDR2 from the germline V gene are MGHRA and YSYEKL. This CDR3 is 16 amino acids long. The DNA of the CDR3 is TGCGCCAGCAGCCAACCGACTAGCGGGAGTTGGAATACGCAGTATTTT. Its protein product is CASSQPTSGSWNTQYF.

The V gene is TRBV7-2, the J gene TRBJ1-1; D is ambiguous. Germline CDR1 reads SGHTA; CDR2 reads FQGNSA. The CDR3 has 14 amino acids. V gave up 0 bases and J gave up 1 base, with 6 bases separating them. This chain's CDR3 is CASSLAPSNTEAFF. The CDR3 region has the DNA TGTGCCAGCAGCTTAGCCCCTTCGAACACTGAAGCTTTCTTT.

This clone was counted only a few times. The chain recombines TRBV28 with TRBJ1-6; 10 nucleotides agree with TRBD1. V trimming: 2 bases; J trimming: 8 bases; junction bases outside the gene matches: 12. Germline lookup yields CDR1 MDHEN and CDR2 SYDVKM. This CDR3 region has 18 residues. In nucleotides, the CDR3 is TGTGCCAGCAGTTTAGTGGGACAGGGGTCTATGGTCGATTCACCCCTCCACTTT. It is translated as CASSLVGQGSMVDSPLHF.

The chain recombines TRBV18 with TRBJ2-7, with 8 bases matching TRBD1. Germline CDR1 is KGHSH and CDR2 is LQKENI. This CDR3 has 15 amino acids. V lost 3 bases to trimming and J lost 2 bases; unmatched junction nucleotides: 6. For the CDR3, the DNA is TGTGCCAGCTCACCTGCCGGGACAGGAGCCTACGAGCAGTACTTC. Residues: CASSPAGTGAYEQYF.

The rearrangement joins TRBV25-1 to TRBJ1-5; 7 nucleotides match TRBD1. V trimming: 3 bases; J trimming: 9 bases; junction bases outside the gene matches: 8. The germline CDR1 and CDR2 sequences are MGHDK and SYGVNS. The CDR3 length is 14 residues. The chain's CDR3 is CASSEPGTVRPQHF. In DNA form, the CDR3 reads TGTGCCAGCAGTGAGCCCGGGACAGTCAGGCCCCAGCATTTT.

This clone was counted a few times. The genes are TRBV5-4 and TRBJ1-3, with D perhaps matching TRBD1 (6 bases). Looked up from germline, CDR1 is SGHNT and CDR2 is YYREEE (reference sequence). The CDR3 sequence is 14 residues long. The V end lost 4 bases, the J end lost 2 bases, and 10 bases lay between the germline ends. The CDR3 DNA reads TGTGCCAGCAGCCAGACAGGAACTGGAAACACCATATATTTT. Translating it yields CASSQTGTGNTIYF.